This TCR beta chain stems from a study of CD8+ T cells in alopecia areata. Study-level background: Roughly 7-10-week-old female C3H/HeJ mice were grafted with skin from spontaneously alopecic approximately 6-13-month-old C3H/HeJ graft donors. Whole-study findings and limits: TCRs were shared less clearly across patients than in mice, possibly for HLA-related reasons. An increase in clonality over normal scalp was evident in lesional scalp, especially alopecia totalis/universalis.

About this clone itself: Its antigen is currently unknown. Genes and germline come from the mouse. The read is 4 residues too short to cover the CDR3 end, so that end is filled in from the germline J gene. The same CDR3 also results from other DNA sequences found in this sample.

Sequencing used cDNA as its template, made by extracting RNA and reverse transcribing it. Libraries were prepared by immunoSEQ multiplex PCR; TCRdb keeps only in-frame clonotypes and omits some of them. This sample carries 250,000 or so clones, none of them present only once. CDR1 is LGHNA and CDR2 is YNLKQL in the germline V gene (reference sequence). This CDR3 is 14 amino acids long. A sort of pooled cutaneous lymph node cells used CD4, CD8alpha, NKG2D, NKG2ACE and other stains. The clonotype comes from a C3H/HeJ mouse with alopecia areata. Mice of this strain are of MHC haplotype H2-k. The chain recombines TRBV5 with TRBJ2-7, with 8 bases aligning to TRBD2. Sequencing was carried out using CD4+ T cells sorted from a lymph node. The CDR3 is CASSQGLGGYEQYF. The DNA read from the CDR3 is TGTGCCAGCAGCCAAGGGCTGGGGGGATAT.